This passage covers 27 T cell receptor beta chains from one sample sequenced in a study of Ad26.COV2.S vaccination and SARS-CoV-2 variants. Noted treatment: around 19 received Ad26.COV2.S at low or high dose, single or two shots; 5 received placebo; per-sample allocation not given. After the first vaccine or placebo injection, samples were drawn on day 63. Profiled with immunoSEQ multiplex PCR; TCRdb holds only in-frame clones, not every one. The sample has about 420,000 clones; approximately 88% are singletons. This specimen was peripheral blood, taken in a trial of Ad26.COV2.S vaccine versus placebo. The receptors shown here come from a person between 18 and 65 years old who received the Ad26.COV2.S COVID-19 vaccine or a placebo.

This chain links TRBV11-1 with TRBJ2-1; perhaps TRBD1 as D (6 bases). CDR1 is SGHAT, CDR2 FQDESV, per germline (reference sequence). V lost 7 bases, J lost 8 bases, and 24 bases lay in between. The CDR3 totals 16 residues. CDR3 bases: TGTGCCAGCACCTCTGCGGACAGTCTTCGTCACGATGAGCAGTTCTTC. This sequence encodes CASTSADSLRHDEQFF. The variable domain in full, with the rest retrieved from reference TRBV11-1 and TRBJ2-1, is EAEVAQSPRYKITEKSQAVAFWCDPISGHATLYWYRQILGQGPELLVQFQDESVVDDSQLPKDRFSAERLKGVDSTLKIQPAELGDSAMYLCASTSADSLRHDEQFFGPGTRLTVL.

The chain is built from TRBV6-6 and TRBJ2-1; D is undetermined. This CDR3 has 13 amino acids. V lost 2 bases, J lost 5 bases, and 7 bases lay in between. In germline, CDR1 is MNHNY, CDR2 SVGAGI (reference sequence). The CDR3 nucleotides read TGTGCCAGCAGTTACGACCGGCACAATGAGCAGTTCTTC. Residues: CASSYDRHNEQFF.

V gene TRBV6-5 combines with J gene TRBJ1-3; possibly TRBD1 for D (6 bases). V lost 0 bases and J 4 bases, leaving 10 bases between the germline ends. Germline V gene lookup returns CDR1 MNHEY and CDR2 SVGAGI. This CDR3 has 15 amino acids. The CDR3 loop reads CASSYSRGRGNTIYF. CDR3 sequence (DNA): TGTGCCAGCAGTTACTCCAGGGGAAGGGGAAACACCATATATTTT.

The chain is built from TRBV7-2 and TRBJ2-3; possible D gene TRBD2, 5 bases. The germline V gene encodes CDR1 SGHTA and CDR2 FQGNSA. Trimming took 0 bases from V and 6 from J, leaving 10 bases between them. The CDR3 length is 14 residues. The CDR3, as DNA: TGTGCCAGCAGCTTAGCGGGCTCGGGGGATACGCAGTATTTT. Amino acid sequence: CASSLAGSGDTQYF.

A single count supports this clone. The chain is built from TRBV5-3 and TRBJ2-1, with D uncertain. TRBV5-3 is known as an ORF, though its function is uncertain. CDR3 length equals 16 residues. V was pared by 1 base and J by 3 bases, with 14 bases between. The CDR3 loop is CARSLSVKRDYNEQFF. The CDR3 DNA reads as TGTGCCAGAAGCTTGTCCGTCAAGCGCGACTACAATGAGCAGTTCTTC.

The V and J genes are TRBV7-8 and TRBJ2-1; TRBD2 might be the D (7 bases). V was cut by 1 base and J by 8 bases, with 15 bases left in between. This CDR3 contains 15 residues. Germline CDR1 and CDR2: SGHVS and FQNEAQ. This CDR3 is CASSLDRGAGDEQFF. CDR3 nucleotides: TGTGCCAGCAGCTTAGACCGGGGGGCCGGGGATGAGCAGTTCTTC.

This chain joins TRBV2 and TRBJ2-2; the D call may be TRBD1 or TRBD2 (5 bases each). Trimming cost V 6 bases and J 5 bases, with 10 bases left between them. This CDR3 spans 13 amino acids. The V gene's germline CDR1 is SNHLY and CDR2 FYNNEI. The CDR3 sequence is CASRMGVTGELFF. In DNA form, the CDR3 reads TGTGCCAGCAGGATGGGGGTGACCGGGGAGCTGTTTTTT. Supplemented by reference TRBV2 and TRBJ2-2, the full variable domain reads EPEVTQTPSHQVTQMGQEVILRCVPISNHLYFYWYRQILGQKVEFLVSFYNNEISEKSEIFDDQFSVERPDGSNFTLKIRSTKLEDSAMYFCASRMGVTGELFFGEGSRLTVL.

The CDR3 nucleotides read TGTGCCAGCAGCTTTGACAGGGGTCCCGATACGCAGTATTTT. This codes for CASSFDRGPDTQYF. The V gene is TRBV7-2, the J gene TRBJ2-3, with 8 nucleotides matching TRBD1. Germline V gives CDR1 SGHTA, CDR2 FQGNSA. The CDR3 runs to 14 residues. Losses at the gene ends were 3 bases for V and 6 bases for J; bases not matched to a gene: 5.

The V and J genes are TRBV29-1 and TRBJ2-3; 8 bases are a match to TRBD1. The ends lost 6 bases at V and 2 bases at J; junction bases unmatched: 10. Germline V gene data show CDR1 as SQVTM and CDR2 as ANQGSEA. The CDR3 has 15 residues. In nucleotides, the CDR3 is TGCAGCGTCTCGACTCAGGGGGCTAACACAGATACGCAGTATTTT. This codes for CSVSTQGANTDTQYF.

The chain uses TRBV9 and TRBJ2-1, with TRBD1 as a possible D gene (6 bases). This CDR3 has 14 amino acids. Germline V CDR1 and CDR2: SGDLS, YYNGEE. Trimming removed 0 bases at V and 9 bases at J, with 13 bases between. The CDR3 region has the DNA TGTGCCAGCAGCGTAGACCAGGGGCTGTTTGAGCAGTTCTTC. This sequence encodes CASSVDQGLFEQFF.

This sequence joins TRBV11-2 and TRBJ2-7; a weak D match, TRBD2 (6 bases). The CDR3 is 14 amino acids. The germline V gene has CDR1 SGHAT and CDR2 FQNNGV. V lost 8 bases and J 2 bases, leaving 16 bases between the germline ends. For the CDR3, the DNA is TGTGCCAGCGAGCTCATGGCGGGAACCTACGAGCAGTACTTC. It codes for CASELMAGTYEQYF.

CDR3 nucleotides: TGTGCCAGCAGCGCCCGGACTAGCGGGGGTGGGGAGACCCAGTACTTC. This sequence encodes CASSARTSGGGETQYF. V gene TRBV7-2 combines with J gene TRBJ2-5; 13 nucleotides agree with TRBD2. The V gene end was trimmed by 5 bases and the J gene end by 5 bases; junction bases not matched to a gene: 8. CDR3 size: 16 residues. The V gene's germline CDR1 is SGHTA and CDR2 FQGNSA.

The chain employs TRBV12-3 or TRBV12-4 and TRBJ1-1; D unresolved. The CDR3 contains 13 residues. The V and J ends lost 7 bases and 1 base respectively, with 10 bases between them. The CDR3 here is CASTKTANTEAFF. CDR3 sequence (DNA): TGTGCCAGCACTAAGACGGCGAACACTGAAGCTTTCTTT.

This clone showed up just once. This sequence joins TRBV29-1 and TRBJ2-7, with D perhaps matching TRBD1 (6 bases). From germline, CDR1 is SQVTM and CDR2 ANQGSEA. CDR3 length equals 13 residues. Trimming shortened V by 3 bases and J by 5 bases, and 14 bases separated the two germline ends. The CDR3 nucleotides are TGCAGCGTTGATGGGCAGGGGTCCGACGAGCAGTACTTC. Protein sequence: CSVDGQGSDEQYF.

V gene TRBV7-3 combines with J gene TRBJ2-1; 8 bases are shared with TRBD2. The CDR3 consists of 14 residues. CDR1 and CDR2 from the germline V gene are SGHTA and FQGTGA. CDR3 DNA sequence: TGTGCGTGCGCCCCGGGGGGGGCCTCGAATGAGCAGTTCTTC. Protein: CACAPGGASNEQFF. Using reference TRBV7-3 and TRBJ2-1 for the parts outside the CDR3, the full variable domain is GAGVSQTPSNKVTEKGKYVELRCDPISGHTALYWYRQSLGQGPEFLIYFQGTGAADDSGLPNDRFFAVRPEGSVSTLKIQRTERGDSAVYLCACAPGGASNEQFFGPGTRLTVL.

The table lists this clone with a few counts. The chain couples TRBV4-1 to TRBJ1-2; TRBD1 aligns across 9 bases. Germline V lookup: CDR1 MGHRA, CDR2 YSYEKL. Trimming removed 0 bases from V and 1 base from J; junction bases left unmatched: 3. The CDR3 has 16 residues. The CDR3 DNA reads TGCGCCAGCAGCCAAGATGGGACAGGGCTTAACTATGGCTACACCTTC. Its protein is CASSQDGTGLNYGYTF.

The rearrangement links TRBV29-1 to TRBJ1-4; D gene ambiguous. Trimming removed 7 bases at V and 8 bases at J, with 17 bases between. Per the germline V gene, CDR1 is SQVTM and CDR2 is ANQGSEA. This CDR3 is built from 13 residues. This chain's CDR3 is CSGLTQNGEKLFF. CDR3 DNA: TGCAGCGGACTGACGCAAAACGGCGAAAAACTGTTTTTT.

V gene TRBV11-3 combines with J gene TRBJ2-1; weak D call: TRBD2 (7 bases). Germline V CDR1 and CDR2: SGHNT, YENEEA. V dropped 5 bases and J dropped 5 bases, with 16 bases sitting between them. CDR3 length equals 15 residues. CDR3 DNA sequence: TGTGCCAGCAGCCCGAGGGGGGGGCCACACAATGAGCAGTTCTTC. It codes for CASSPRGGPHNEQFF.

This chain links TRBV5-6 with TRBJ1-5, with TRBD1 as a possible D gene (5 bases). The germline V gene encodes CDR1 SGHDT and CDR2 YYEEEE. V dropped 1 base and J dropped 4 bases, with 12 bases sitting between them. This CDR3 has 15 amino acids. The CDR3 sequence is CASSLRRGENQPQHF. For the CDR3, the DNA is TGTGCCAGCAGCTTGAGGAGGGGCGAAAATCAGCCCCAGCATTTT.

The J gene is TRBJ2-7, the V gene TRBV4-1; 9 bases are shared with TRBD1. Looked up from germline, CDR1 is MGHRA and CDR2 is YSYEKL. CDR3 length: 16 residues. V gave up 1 base and J gave up 2 bases; unmatched junction bases: 6. The CDR3 spells CASSQAGTGIPYEQYF. CDR3 DNA sequence: TGCGCCAGCAGCCAAGCTGGGACAGGGATCCCCTACGAGCAGTACTTC.

The chain is built from TRBV5-1 and TRBJ1-1, with D possibly being TRBD1 (5 bases). CDR3 length equals 14 residues. Germline CDR1 and CDR2: SGHRS and YFSETQ. Trimming pared 3 bases from V and 1 base from J, leaving 10 bases between. The CDR3 sequence is CASSWGRQNTEAFF. As DNA, the CDR3 is TGCGCCAGCAGCTGGGGACGTCAGAACACTGAAGCTTTCTTT.

The chain is built from TRBV6-4 and TRBJ1-2; D is perhaps TRBD1 (5 bases). Trimming shortened V by 6 bases and J by 7 bases, and 15 bases separated the two germline ends. Germline values: CDR1 MRHNA, CDR2 SNTAGT. This CDR3 has 13 residues. CDR3 sequence reads: CASRISGFGGYTF. CDR3 nucleotides: TGTGCCAGCAGAATTTCAGGGTTTGGTGGCTACACCTTC.

The rearrangement joins TRBV27 to TRBJ2-6, with unresolved D. V lost 3 bases and J 0 bases, leaving 12 bases between the germline ends. From germline, CDR1 is MNHEY and CDR2 SMNVEV (reference sequence). The CDR3 is made up of 17 amino acids. The CDR3 loop is CASSFRHPSSGANVLTF. Here the CDR3 DNA reads TGTGCCAGCAGTTTCCGACATCCTTCCTCTGGGGCCAACGTCCTGACTTTC.

CDR3: CASSLGARVAFF. The CDR3 nucleotides are TGTGCCAGCAGCTTAGGGGCGCGGGTAGCTTTCTTT. The chain has TRBV7-2 and TRBJ1-1; no reliable D call. Germline CDR1 is SGHTA and CDR2 is FQGNSA. The V gene lost 1 base and the J gene lost 10 bases, with 10 bases spanning the gap. CDR3 length: 12 residues. The full variable domain, rest sourced from reference TRBV7-2 and TRBJ1-1, is GAGVSQSPSNKVTEKGKDVELRCDPISGHTALYWYRQSLGQGLEFLIYFQGNSAPDKSGLPSDRFSAERTGGSVSTLTIQRTQQEDSAVYLCASSLGARVAFFGQGTRLTVV.

CDR3 nucleotides: TGTGCCAGCAGCCCCCGGACAGGTACTGAAGCTTTCTTT. Its protein is CASSPRTGTEAFF. The chain carries TRBV7-9 and TRBJ1-1; 7 bases fit TRBD1. The CDR3 covers 13 residues. The germline V gene has CDR1 SEHNR and CDR2 FQNEAQ (reference sequence). Trimming cost V 5 bases and J 5 bases; bases outside gene matches: 5.

V usage is TRBV14 and J usage is TRBJ1-1; 8 bases map to TRBD1. In germline, CDR1 is SGHDN, CDR2 FVKESK. This CDR3 spans 13 amino acids. With 10 bases clipped from V and 6 bases from J, the junction kept 10 bases outside the gene matches. The CDR3 DNA reads TGTGCCATATCGGACAGGGCTTTCGCTGAAGCTTTCTTT. It is translated as CAISDRAFAEAFF.

The V and J genes are TRBV11-2 and TRBJ2-1; no definite D call. Per germline, CDR1 SGHAT and CDR2 FQNNGV. Trimming removed 1 base from V and 0 bases from J, with 13 bases in between. The CDR3 extends over 17 amino acids. The CDR3 sequence: CASSLGGRPSSYNEQFF. The CDR3 nucleotides read TGTGCCAGCAGCTTAGGAGGCAGGCCAAGCTCCTACAATGAGCAGTTCTTC. The whole variable domain, filled in from reference TRBV11-2 and TRBJ2-1, reads EAGVAQSPRYKIIEKRQSVAFWCNPISGHATLYWYQQILGQGPKLLIQFQNNGVVDDSQLPKDRFSAERLKGVDSTLKIQPAKLEDSAVYLCASSLGGRPSSYNEQFFGPGTRLTVL.